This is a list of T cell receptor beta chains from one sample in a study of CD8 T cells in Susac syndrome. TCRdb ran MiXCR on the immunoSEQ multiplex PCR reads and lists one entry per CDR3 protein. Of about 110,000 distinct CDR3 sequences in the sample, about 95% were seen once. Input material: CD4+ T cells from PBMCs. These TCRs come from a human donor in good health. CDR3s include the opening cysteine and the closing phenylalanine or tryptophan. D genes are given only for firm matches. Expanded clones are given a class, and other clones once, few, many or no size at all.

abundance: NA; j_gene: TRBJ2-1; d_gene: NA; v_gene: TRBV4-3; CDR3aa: CASSQDKGISYNEQFF; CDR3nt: TGCGCCAGCAGCCAAGATAAGGGAATCTCCTACAATGAGCAGTTCTTC
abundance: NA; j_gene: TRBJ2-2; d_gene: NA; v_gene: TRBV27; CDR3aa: CASSLFRGGELFF; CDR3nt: TGTGCCAGCAGTTTGTTCCGGGGCGGGGAGCTGTTTTTT
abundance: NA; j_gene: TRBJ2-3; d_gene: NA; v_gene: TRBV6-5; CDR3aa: CASSYSTGAGTDTQYF; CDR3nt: TGTGCCAGCAGTTACTCGACCGGGGCCGGCACAGATACGCAGTATTTT
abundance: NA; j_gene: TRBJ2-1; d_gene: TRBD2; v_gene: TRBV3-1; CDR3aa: CASSHFPRLAYEQFF; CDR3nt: TGTGCCAGCAGCCATTTTCCGAGACTAGCCTATGAGCAGTTCTTC
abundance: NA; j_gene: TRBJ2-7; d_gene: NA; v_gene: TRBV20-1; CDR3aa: CSARDLGGLNYEQYF; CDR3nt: TGCAGTGCTAGAGATCTAGGCGGGCTAAACTACGAGCAGTACTTC
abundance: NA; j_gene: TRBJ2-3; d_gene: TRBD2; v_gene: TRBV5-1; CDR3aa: CASSDKSGTRTDTQYF; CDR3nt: TGCGCCAGCAGCGATAAGAGCGGGACCCGCACAGATACGCAGTATTTT
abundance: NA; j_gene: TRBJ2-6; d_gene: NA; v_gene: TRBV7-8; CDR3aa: CASSLVGPSSGANVLTF; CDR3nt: TGTGCCAGCAGCTTGGTAGGGCCATCCTCTGGGGCCAACGTCCTGACTTTC
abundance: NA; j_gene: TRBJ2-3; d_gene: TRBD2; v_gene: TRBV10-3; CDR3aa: CAISPRGLAGGLSTDTQYF; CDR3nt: TGTGCCATCAGCCCCCGGGGACTAGCGGGGGGGCTGAGCACAGATACGCAGTATTTT
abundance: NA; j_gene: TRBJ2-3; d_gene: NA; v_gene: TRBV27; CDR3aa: CASSLDDSAGRGTQYF; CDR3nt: TGTGCCAGCAGTTTAGACGATTCAGCGGGCCGAGGTACGCAGTATTTT
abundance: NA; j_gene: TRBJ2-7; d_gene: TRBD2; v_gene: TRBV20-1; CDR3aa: CSAREASGVYEQYF; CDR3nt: TGCAGTGCTAGAGAGGCTAGCGGAGTCTACGAGCAGTACTTC
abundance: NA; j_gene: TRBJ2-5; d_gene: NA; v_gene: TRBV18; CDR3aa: CASSPPLTTRGETQYF; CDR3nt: TGTGCCAGCTCACCCCCGCTTACGACGCGAGGAGAGACCCAGTACTTC
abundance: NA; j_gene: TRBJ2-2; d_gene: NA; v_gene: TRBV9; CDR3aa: CASSAEVAGELFF; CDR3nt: TGTGCCAGCAGCGCCGAGGTCGCCGGGGAGCTGTTTTTT
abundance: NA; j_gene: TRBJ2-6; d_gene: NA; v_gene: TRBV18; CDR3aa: CASSPIPGSAGANVLTF; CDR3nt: TGTGCCAGCTCACCTATCCCAGGGTCCGCTGGGGCCAACGTCCTGACTTTC
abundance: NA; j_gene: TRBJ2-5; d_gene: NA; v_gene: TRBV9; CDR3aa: CASSVAGQETQYF; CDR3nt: TGTGCCAGCAGCGTGGCGGGGCAAGAGACCCAGTACTTC
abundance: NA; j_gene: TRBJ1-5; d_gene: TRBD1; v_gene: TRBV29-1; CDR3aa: CSVATGGLSSNQPQHF; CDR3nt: TGCAGCGTGGCGACAGGGGGTCTATCTAGCAATCAGCCCCAGCATTTT
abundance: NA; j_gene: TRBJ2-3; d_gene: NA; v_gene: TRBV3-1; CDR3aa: CASSRQTNTDTQYF; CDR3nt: TGTGCCAGCAGCCGTCAGACGAACACAGATACGCAGTATTTT
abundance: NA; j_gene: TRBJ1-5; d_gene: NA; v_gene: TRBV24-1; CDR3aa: CATSEPGEAQPQHF; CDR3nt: TGTGCCACCAGTGAACCCGGGGAAGCTCAGCCCCAGCATTTT
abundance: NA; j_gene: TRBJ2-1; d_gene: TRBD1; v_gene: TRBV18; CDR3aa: CASSPGTGIYNEQFF; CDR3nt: TGTGCCAGCTCACCAGGGACAGGGATCTACAATGAGCAGTTCTTC
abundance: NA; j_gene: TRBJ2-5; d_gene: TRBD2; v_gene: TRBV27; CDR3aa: CASSPRGFRGETQYF; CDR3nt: TGTGCCAGCAGTCCGCGGGGGTTTAGAGGAGAGACCCAGTACTTC
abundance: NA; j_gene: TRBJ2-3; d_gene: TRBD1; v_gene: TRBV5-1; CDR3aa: CASSPQGQKGDTQYF; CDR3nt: TGCGCCAGCAGCCCGCAGGGACAGAAGGGAGATACGCAGTATTTT
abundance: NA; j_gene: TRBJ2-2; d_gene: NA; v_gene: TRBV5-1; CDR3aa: CASSGTLNTGELFF; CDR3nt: TGCGCCAGCAGCGGGACTTTGAACACCGGGGAGCTGTTTTTT
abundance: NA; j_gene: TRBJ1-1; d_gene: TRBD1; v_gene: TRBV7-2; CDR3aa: CASSPQGAKGTEAFF; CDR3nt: TGTGCCAGCAGCCCACAGGGGGCAAAGGGCACTGAAGCTTTCTTT
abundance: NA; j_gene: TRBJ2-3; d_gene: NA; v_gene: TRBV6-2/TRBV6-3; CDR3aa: CASSPLDTGPDTQYF; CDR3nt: TGTGCCAGCAGCCCCCTCGATACAGGGCCAGATACGCAGTATTTT
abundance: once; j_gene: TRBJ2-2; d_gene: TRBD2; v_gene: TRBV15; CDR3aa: CATSSLSGTRGGGELFF; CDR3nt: TGTGCCACCAGCAGTCTCTCCGGGACTAGAGGCGGCGGGGAGCTGTTTTTT
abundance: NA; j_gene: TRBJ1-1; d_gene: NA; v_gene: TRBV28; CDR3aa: CASSSPGTLNTEAFF; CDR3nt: TGTGCCAGCAGTTCCCCAGGGACCCTGAACACTGAAGCTTTCTTT
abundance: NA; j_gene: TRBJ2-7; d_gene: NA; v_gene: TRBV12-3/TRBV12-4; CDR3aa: CASRYAGSGSYEQYF; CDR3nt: TGTGCCAGCAGATATGCCGGCTCAGGCTCCTACGAGCAGTACTTC
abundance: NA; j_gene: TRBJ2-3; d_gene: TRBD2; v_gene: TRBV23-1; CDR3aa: CASSQSGTSGRITDTQYF; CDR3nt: TGCGCCAGCAGTCAATCCGGGACTAGCGGGAGGATCACAGATACGCAGTATTTT
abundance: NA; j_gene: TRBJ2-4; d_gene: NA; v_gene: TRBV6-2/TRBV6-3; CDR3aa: CASTFPGEKNIQYF; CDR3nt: TGTGCCAGCACCTTCCCGGGAGAGAAAAACATTCAGTACTTC
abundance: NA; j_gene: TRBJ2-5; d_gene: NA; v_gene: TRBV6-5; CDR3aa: CASNPFGTGQETQYF; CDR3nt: TGTGCCAGCAACCCCTTCGGGACGGGCCAAGAGACCCAGTACTTC
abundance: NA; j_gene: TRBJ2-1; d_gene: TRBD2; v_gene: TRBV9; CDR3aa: CASSVELADYNEQFF; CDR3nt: TGTGCCAGCAGCGTAGAACTAGCGGATTACAATGAGCAGTTCTTC
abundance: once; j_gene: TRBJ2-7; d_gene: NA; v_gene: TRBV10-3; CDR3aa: CAISEGTLFSYEQYF; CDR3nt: TGTGCCATCAGTGAAGGGACCCTCTTCAGCTACGAGCAGTACTTC
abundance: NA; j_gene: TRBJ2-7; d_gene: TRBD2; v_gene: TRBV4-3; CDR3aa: CASSQGGSGRVYEQYF; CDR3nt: TGCGCCAGCAGCCAAGGCGGTAGCGGGAGAGTCTACGAGCAGTACTTC
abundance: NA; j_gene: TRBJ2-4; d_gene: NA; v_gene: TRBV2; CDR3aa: CASSNNVVAKNIQYF; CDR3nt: TGTGCCAGCAGTAACAACGTCGTGGCCAAAAACATTCAGTACTTC
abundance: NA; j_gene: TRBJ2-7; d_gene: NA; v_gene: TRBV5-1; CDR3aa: CASSLPGTDFYEQYF; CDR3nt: TGCGCCAGCAGCTTGCCCGGGACGGACTTTTACGAGCAGTACTTC
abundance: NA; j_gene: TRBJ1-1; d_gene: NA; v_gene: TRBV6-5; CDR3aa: CASSYSEKGEDTEAFF; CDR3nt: TGTGCCAGCAGTTACTCGGAGAAGGGGGAGGACACTGAAGCTTTCTTT
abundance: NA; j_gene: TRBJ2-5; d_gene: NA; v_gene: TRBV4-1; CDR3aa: CASSRSAGERRETQYF; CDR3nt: TGCGCCAGCAGCCGGAGCGCAGGGGAGAGAAGAGAGACCCAGTACTTC
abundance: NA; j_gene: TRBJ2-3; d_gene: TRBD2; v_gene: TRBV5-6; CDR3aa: CASSFQRERTDTQYF; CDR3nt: TGTGCCAGCAGCTTCCAGCGGGAGAGGACAGATACGCAGTATTTT
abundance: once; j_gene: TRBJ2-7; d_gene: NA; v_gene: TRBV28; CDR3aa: CASSLRGAGYEQYF; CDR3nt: TGTGCCAGCAGTTTAAGGGGGGCAGGCTACGAGCAGTACTTC
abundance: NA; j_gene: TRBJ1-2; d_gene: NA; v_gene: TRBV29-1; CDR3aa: CSVDWVRGYTF; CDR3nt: TGCAGCGTTGATTGGGTTAGGGGCTACACCTTC
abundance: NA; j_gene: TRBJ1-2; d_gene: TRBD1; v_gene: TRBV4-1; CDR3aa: CASSQGSGTGERDGYTF; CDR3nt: TGCGCCAGCAGCCAAGGATCCGGGACAGGGGAGAGGGATGGCTACACCTTC